This TCR beta chain was sequenced in a study of Ad26.COV2.S vaccination and SARS-CoV-2 variants. As for the study in general: Donor was in the COV1001 Ad26.COV2.S trial arm. Ad26.COV2.S was injected intramuscularly once or twice, 56 days apart. Whole-study results and caveats: Overall T cell responses may have been underestimated by the analyses of TCR breadth and depth.

Concerning this clone itself: The antigen is undetermined. The sample has other DNA sequences that encode this CDR3 too.

Indicated treatment: about 20 received Ad26.COV2.S at low or high dose, single or two shots; about 5 received placebo; per-sample allocation not given. Day 63 following the first vaccine or placebo injection was when the samples were taken. An Ad26 vector that expressed Wuhan-strain SARS-CoV-2 spike constituted the vaccine. Only in-frame clones appear in the TCRdb table, and some are missing; sequencing was by immunoSEQ multiplex PCR. The sample has about 440,000 clones, roughly 87% seen once; the top ten hold roughly 3.9%. CDR3 length: 13 residues. Germline V gene lookup returns CDR1 GTSNPN and CDR2 SVGIG (reference sequence). Trimming left V 0 bases short and J 1 base short, with 7 bases between.

The chain has TRBV30 and TRBJ2-7, with no clear D. The sequenced sample was peripheral blood, obtained in a trial of Ad26.COV2.S vaccine versus placebo. This TCR was sampled from a person between 18 and 60 years old who received the Ad26.COV2.S COVID-19 vaccine or a placebo. For the CDR3, the DNA is TGTGCCTGGAGTGTAGGTGCGTCCTACGAGCAGTACTTC. Its translation: CAWSVGASYEQYF.